This section outlines one T cell receptor beta chain sequence together with its context. Its antigen is currently unknown. The PCR contained 60 Vbeta and 13 Jbeta primers. Here immunoSEQ multiplex PCR was the method, and the copy in TCRdb shows in-frame clones only, minus some. Among 200,000 or so clones listed, approximately 82% were seen once. Germline loops: CDR1 MNHNY, CDR2 SVGAGI (reference sequence). This CDR3 spans 15 amino acids. Losses at the gene ends were 5 bases for V and 3 bases for J; bases not matched to a gene: 8. This entry is derived from a study of cytomegalovirus exposure and HLA in healthy donors. General study results and limits: In a later analysis, CMV-associated beta chains were mostly HLA-associated, it appeared.

V and J are TRBV6-6 and TRBJ2-5; TRBD1 matches 8 bases. Sequencing was done on a sample of PBMCs. The receptor comes from a male donor in good health and CMV-seronegative. The CDR3 DNA reads as TGTGCCAGCAGTAGCCGGGGACAGGCCAAAGAGACCCAGTACTTC. This encodes CASSSRGQAKETQYF.